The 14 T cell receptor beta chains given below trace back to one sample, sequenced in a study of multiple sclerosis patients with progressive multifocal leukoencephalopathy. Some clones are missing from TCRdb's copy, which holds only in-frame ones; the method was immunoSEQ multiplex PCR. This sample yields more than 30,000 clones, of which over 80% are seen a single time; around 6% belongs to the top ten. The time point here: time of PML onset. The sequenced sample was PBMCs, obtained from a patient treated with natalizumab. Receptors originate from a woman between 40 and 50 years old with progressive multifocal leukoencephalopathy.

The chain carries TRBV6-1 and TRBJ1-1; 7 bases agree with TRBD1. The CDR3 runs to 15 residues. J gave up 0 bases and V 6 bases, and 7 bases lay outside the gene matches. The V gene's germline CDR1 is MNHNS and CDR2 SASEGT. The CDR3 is CASRGGDRLNTEAFF. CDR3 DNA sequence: TGTGCCAGCAGGGGGGGGGACAGATTGAACACTGAAGCTTTCTTT.

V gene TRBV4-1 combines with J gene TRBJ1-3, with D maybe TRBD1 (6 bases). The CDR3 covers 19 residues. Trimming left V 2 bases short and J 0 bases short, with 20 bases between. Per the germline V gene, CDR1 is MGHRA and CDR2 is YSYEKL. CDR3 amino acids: CASSQNEFPGAGSGNTIYF. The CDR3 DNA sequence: TGCGCCAGCAGCCAAAACGAATTCCCAGGGGCCGGCTCTGGAAACACCATATATTTT.

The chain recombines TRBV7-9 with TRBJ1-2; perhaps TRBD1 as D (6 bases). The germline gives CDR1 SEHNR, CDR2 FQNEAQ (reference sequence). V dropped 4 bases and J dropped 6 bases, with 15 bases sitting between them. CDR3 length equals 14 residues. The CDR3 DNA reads TGTGCCAGCAGCTCAACAGAGGGGGGGCATGGCTACACCTTC. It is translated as CASSSTEGGHGYTF. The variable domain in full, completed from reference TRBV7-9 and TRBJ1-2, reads DTGVSQNPRHKITKRGQNVTFRCDPISEHNRLYWYRQTLGQGPEFLTYFQNEAQLEKSRLLSDRFSAERPKGSFSTLEIQRTEQGDSAMYLCASSSTEGGHGYTFGSGTRLTVV.

The DNA of the CDR3 is TGTGCCAGCAGCCGACCCGGGACGACTAATGAAAAACTGTTTTTT. The encoded protein is CASSRPGTTNEKLFF. The gene calls are TRBV14 and TRBJ1-4, with a weak D call TRBD1 (5 bases). The CDR3 consists of 15 residues. The ends were cut back, 4 bases at V and 2 bases at J, with 11 bases in the middle. Germline lookup yields CDR1 SGHDN and CDR2 FVKESK.

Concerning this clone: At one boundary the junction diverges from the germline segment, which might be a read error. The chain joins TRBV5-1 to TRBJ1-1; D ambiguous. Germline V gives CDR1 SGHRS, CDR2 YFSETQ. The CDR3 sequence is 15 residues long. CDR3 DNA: TGCGCCAGCAGCCTTCCCGGCACTGTGAAAACTGAAGCTTTCTTT. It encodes CASSLPGTVKTEAFF.

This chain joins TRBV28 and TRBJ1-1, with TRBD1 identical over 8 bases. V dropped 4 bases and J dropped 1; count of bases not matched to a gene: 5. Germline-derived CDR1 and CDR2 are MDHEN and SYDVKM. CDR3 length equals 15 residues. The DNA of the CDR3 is TGTGCCAGCAGTTCTCCCGGGACAGGGAACACTGAAGCTTTCTTT. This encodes CASSSPGTGNTEAFF.

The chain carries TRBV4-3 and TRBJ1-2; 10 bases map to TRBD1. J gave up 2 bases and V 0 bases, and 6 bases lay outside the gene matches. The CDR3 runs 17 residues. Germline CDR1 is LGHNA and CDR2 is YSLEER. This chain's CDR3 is CASSQEATTGGNYGYTF. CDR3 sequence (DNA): TGCGCCAGCAGCCAAGAGGCTACGACAGGGGGCAACTATGGCTACACCTTC.

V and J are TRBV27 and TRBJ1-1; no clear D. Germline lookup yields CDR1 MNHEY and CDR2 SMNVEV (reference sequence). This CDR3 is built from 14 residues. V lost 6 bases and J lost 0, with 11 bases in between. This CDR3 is CASRTDWVNTEAFF. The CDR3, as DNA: TGTGCCAGCAGGACCGACTGGGTGAACACTGAAGCTTTCTTT.

The chain's CDR3 is CASISRVQETQYF. Written as DNA, the CDR3 is TGTGCCAGCATCTCGAGGGTACAAGAGACCCAGTACTTC. The chain uses TRBV7-9 and TRBJ2-5; possible D gene TRBD2, 5 bases. The CDR3 is made up of 13 amino acids. V lost 7 bases to trimming and J lost 2 bases, with 11 bases between them. Germline V gives CDR1 SEHNR, CDR2 FQNEAQ (reference sequence).

This chain's CDR3 is CSGLPGTPGTGELFF. The CDR3 region has the DNA TGCAGCGGGCTCCCCGGGACCCCGGGGACCGGGGAGCTGTTTTTT. The chain joins TRBV29-1 to TRBJ2-2; TRBD1 or TRBD2 may be the D gene (5 bases each). CDR1 SQVTM and CDR2 ANQGSEA come from the germline V gene. Trimming left V 7 bases short and J 5 bases short, with 20 bases between. The CDR3 sequence is 15 residues long.

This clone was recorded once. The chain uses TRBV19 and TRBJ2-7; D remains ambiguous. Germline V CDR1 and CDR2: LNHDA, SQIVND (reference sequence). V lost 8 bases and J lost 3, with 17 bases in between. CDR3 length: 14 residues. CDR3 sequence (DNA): TGTGCCAGTGGGCGCCGAGGTTCCGACTACGAGCAGTACTTC. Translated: CASGRRGSDYEQYF.

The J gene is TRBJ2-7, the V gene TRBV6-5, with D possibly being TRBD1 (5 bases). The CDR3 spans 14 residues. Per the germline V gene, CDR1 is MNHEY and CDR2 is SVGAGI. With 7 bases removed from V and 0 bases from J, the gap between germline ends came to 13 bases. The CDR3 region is CASTARVSSYEQYF. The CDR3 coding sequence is TGTGCCAGCACCGCCAGGGTCAGCTCCTACGAGCAGTACTTC.

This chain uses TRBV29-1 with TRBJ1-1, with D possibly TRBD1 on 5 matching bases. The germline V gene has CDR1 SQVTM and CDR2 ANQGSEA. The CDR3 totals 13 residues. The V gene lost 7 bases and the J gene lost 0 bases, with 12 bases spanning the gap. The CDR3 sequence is CSAEGQLNTEAFF. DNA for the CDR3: TGCAGCGCAGAGGGGCAACTGAACACTGAAGCTTTCTTT.

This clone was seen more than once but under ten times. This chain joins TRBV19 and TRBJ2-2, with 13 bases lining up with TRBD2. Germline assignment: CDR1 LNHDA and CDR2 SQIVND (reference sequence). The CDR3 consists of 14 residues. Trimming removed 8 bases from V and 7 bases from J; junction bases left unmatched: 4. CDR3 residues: CASRTSGGSGELFF. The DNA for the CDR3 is TGTGCCAGTCGGACTAGCGGGGGCAGCGGGGAGCTGTTTTTT.